This TCR beta chain stems from a study of cytomegalovirus exposure and HLA in healthy donors. CDR1 is SGHRS, CDR2 YFSETQ, per germline. The CDR3 has 15 residues. V lost 0 bases and J lost 3, with 12 bases in between. The PCR made use of 60 Vbeta and 13 Jbeta primers. The protocol was immunoSEQ multiplex PCR, while the TCRdb copy is restricted to in-frame clones and leaves out a portion. The data show around 110,000 clones, roughly four fifths seen once. The rearrangement uses TRBV5-1 and TRBJ1-2; D is unresolved. This receptor was identified in a woman under 30 in good health and CMV-seronegative. Material: PBMCs. CDR3 sequence: CASSLDSWADYGYTF. CDR3 in DNA: TGCGCCAGCAGCTTGGACTCCTGGGCAGACTATGGCTACACCTTC.